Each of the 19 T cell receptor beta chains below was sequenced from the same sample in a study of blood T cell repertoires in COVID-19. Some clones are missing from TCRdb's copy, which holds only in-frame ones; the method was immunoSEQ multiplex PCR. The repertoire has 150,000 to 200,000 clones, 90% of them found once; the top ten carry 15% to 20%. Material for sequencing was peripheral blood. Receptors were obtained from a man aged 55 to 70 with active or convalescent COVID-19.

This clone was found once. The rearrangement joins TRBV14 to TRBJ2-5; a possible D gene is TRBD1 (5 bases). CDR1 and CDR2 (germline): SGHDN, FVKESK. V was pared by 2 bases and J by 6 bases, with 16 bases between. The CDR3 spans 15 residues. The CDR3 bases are TGTGCCAGCAGCCAATATCAGGTGGGGCCGAAGACCCAGTACTTC. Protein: CASSQYQVGPKTQYF. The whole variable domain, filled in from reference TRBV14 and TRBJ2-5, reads EAGVTQFPSHSVIEKGQTVTLRCDPISGHDNLYWYRRVMGKEIKFLLHFVKESKQDESGMPNNRFLAERTGGTYSTLKVQPAELEDSGVYFCASSQYQVGPKTQYFGPGTRLLVL.

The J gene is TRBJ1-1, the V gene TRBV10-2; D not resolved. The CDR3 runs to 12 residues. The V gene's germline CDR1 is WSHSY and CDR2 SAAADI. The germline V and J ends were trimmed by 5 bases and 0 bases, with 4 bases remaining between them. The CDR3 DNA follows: TGCGCCAGCAGTTTCGTGAACACTGAAGCTTTCTTT. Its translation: CASSFVNTEAFF.

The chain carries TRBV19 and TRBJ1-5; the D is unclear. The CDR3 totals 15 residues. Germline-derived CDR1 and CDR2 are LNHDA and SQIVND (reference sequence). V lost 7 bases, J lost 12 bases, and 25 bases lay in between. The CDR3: CASNARRGTLSGQHF. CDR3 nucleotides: TGTGCCAGTAACGCCCGGCGGGGAACTCTTTCGGGCCAGCATTTT.

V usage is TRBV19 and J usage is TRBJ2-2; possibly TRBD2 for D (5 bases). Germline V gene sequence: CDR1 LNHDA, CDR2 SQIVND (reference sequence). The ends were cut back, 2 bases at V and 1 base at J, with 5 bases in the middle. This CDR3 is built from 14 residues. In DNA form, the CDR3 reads TGTGCCAGTAGTATAAGCGGGAACACCGGGGAGCTGTTTTTT. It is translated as CASSISGNTGELFF.

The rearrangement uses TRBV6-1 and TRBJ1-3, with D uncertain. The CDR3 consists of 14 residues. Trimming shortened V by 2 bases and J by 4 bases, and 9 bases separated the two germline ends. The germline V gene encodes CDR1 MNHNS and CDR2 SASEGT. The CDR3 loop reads CASSESTSGNTIYF. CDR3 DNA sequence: TGTGCCAGCAGTGAATCGACTTCGGGAAACACCATATATTTT.

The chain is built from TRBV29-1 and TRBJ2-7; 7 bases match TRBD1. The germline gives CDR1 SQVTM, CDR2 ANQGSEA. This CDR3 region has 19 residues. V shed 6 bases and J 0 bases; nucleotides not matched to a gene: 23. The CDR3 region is CSVTEMGHIRTGGSYEQYF. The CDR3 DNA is TGCAGCGTGACTGAAATGGGACATATCCGGACAGGAGGCTCCTACGAGCAGTACTTC.

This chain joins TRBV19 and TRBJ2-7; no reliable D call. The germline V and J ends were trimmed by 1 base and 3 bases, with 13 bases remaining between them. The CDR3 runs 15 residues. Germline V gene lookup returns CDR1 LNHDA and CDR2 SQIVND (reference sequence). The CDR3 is CASSIGQSHGYEQYF. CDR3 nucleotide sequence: TGTGCCAGTAGTATAGGTCAGTCCCATGGCTACGAGCAGTACTTC.

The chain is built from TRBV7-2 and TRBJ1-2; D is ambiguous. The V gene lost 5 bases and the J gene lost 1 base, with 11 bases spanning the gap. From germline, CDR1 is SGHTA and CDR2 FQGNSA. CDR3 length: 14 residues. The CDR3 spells CASSQLVINYGYTF. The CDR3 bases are TGTGCCAGCAGCCAGCTAGTGATTAACTATGGCTACACCTTC.

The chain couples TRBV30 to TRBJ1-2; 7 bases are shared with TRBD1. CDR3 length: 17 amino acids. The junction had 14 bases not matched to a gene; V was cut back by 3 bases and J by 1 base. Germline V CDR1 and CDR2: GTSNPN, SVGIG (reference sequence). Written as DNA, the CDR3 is TGTGCCTGGAGCCGGGGATATTCCGGGACAGATAACTATGGCTACACCTTC. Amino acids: CAWSRGYSGTDNYGYTF.

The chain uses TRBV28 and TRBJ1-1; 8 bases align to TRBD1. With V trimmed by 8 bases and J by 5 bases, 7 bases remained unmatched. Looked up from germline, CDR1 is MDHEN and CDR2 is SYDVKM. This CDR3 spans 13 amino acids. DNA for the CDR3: TGTGCCAGCTATCGGCAGGGGGCGACTGAAGCTTTCTTT. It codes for CASYRQGATEAFF.

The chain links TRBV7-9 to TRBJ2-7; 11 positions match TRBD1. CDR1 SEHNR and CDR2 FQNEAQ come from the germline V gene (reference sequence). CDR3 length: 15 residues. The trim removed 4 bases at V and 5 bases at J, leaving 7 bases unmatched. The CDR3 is CASSWGQGDGNEQYF. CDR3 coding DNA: TGTGCCAGCAGCTGGGGACAGGGGGATGGGAACGAGCAGTACTTC.

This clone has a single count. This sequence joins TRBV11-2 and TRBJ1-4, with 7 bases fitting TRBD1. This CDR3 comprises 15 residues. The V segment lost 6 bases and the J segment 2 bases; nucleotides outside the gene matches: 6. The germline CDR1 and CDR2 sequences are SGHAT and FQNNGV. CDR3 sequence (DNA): TGTGCCAGCAGAGCAACAGGGGAGACTAATGAAAAACTGTTTTTT. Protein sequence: CASRATGETNEKLFF. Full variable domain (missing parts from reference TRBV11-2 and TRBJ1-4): EAGVAQSPRYKIIEKRQSVAFWCNPISGHATLYWYQQILGQGPKLLIQFQNNGVVDDSQLPKDRFSAERLKGVDSTLKIQPAKLEDSAVYLCASRATGETNEKLFFGSGTQLSVL.

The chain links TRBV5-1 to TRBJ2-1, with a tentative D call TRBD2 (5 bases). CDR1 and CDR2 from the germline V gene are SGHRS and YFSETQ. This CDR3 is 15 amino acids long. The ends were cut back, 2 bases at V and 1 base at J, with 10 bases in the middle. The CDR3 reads CASSFGLESYNEQFF. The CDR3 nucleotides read TGCGCCAGCAGCTTCGGACTGGAATCCTACAATGAGCAGTTCTTC.

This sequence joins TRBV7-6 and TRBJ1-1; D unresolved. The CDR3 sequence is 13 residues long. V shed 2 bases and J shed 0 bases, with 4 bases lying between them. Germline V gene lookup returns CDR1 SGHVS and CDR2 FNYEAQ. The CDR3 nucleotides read TGTGCCAGCAGCTTACAGATGAACACTGAAGCTTTCTTT. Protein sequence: CASSLQMNTEAFF.

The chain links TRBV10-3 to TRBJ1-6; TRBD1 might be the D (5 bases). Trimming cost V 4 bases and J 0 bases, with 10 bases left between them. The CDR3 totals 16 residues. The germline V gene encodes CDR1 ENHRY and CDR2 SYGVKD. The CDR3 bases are TGTGCCATCAGTGGACAGAAAAGCTCCTATAATTCACCCCTCCACTTT. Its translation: CAISGQKSSYNSPLHF.

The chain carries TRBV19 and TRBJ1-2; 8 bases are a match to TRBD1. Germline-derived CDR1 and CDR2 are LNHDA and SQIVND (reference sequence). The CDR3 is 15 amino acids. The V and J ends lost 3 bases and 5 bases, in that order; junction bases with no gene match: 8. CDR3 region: CASSIQGADIYGYTF. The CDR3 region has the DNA TGTGCCAGTAGTATCCAGGGGGCGGATATTTATGGCTACACCTTC.

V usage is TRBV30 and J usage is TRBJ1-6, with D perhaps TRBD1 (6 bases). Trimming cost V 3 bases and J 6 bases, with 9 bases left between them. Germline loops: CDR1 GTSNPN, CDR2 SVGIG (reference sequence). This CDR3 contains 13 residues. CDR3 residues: CAWSRTANSPLHF. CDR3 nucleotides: TGTGCCTGGAGCCGGACAGCTAATTCACCCCTCCACTTT.

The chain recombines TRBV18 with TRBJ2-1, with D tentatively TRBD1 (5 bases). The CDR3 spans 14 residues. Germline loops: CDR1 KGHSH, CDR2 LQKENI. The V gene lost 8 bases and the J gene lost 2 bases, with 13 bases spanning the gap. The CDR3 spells CASKQGGTYNEQFF. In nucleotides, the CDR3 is TGTGCCAGCAAGCAGGGTGGCACCTACAATGAGCAGTTCTTC. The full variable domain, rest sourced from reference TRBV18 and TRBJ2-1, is NAGVMQNPRHLVRRRGQEARLRCSPMKGHSHVYWYRQLPEEGLKFMVYLQKENIIDESGMPKERFSAEFPKEGPSILRIQQVVRGDSAAYFCASKQGGTYNEQFFGPGTRLTVL.

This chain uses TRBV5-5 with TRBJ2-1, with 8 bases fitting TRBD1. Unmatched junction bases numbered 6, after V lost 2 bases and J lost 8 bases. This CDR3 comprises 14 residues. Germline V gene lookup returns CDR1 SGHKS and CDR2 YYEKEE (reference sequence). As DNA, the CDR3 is TGTGCCAGCAGCTTAAGACAGGGGAACGATGAGCAGTTCTTC. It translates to CASSLRQGNDEQFF.